This T cell receptor (beta chain) was found in a study of blood T cell repertoires in COVID-19. Across the study: Collection of acute and convalescent COVID-19 samples took place in the United States, Italy and Spain. PBMCs, B-cell-depleted T cells, or T cells were the source of the cDNA or gDNA that made up the material.

This CDR3 contains 12 residues. Germline V gene data show CDR1 as LGHDT and CDR2 as YNNKEL (reference sequence). Trimming took off 2 bases at V and 7 bases at J, with 6 bases between the two ends. Authors' data handling: Amplification of reference gene primers provided the estimated nucleated cell counts. The table came from immunoSEQ multiplex PCR; TCRdb's copy has only in-frame clones and leaves some out. V, J and clone size are those of that table, while D and trimming were read from the DNA. The table has 90,000 to 120,000 clones, about nine tenths seen once. Sequenced: peripheral blood. J is TRBJ2-1 and V is TRBV3-1 (or the pseudogene TRBV3-2); TRBD1 might be the D (5 bases). The source is a man in his forties or fifties with active or convalescent COVID-19. CDR3: CASSQRGNEQFF. CDR3 DNA sequence: TGTGCCAGCAGCCAAAGGGGAAATGAGCAGTTCTTC.